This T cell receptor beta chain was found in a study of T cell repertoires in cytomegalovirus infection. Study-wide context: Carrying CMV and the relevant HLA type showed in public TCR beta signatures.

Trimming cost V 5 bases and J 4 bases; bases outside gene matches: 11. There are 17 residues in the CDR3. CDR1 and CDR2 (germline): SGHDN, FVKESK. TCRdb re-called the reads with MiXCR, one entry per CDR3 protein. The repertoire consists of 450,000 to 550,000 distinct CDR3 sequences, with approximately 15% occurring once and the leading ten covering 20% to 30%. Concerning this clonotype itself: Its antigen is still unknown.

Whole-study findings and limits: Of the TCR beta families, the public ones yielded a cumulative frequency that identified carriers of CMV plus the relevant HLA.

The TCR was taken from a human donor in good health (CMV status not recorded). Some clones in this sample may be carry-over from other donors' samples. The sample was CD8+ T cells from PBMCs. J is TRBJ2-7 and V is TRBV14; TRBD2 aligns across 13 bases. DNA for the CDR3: TGTGCCAGCAGCTCAAGGACTAGCGGGAGACTTCCTTACGAGCAGTACTTC. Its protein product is CASSSRTSGRLPYEQYF.